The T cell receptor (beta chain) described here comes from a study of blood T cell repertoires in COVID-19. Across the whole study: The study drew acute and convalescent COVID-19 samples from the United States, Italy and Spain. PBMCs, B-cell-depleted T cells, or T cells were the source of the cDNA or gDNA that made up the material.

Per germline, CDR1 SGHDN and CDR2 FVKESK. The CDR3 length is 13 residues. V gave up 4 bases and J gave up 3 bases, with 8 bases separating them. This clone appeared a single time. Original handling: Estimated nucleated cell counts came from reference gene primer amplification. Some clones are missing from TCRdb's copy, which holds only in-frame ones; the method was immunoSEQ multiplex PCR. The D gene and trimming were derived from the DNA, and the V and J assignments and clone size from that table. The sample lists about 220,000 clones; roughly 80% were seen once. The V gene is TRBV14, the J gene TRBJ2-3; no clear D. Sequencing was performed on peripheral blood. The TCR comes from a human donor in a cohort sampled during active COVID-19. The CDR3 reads CASSPRRTDTQYF. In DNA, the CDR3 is TGTGCCAGCAGCCCCCGGCGGACAGATACGCAGTATTTT.